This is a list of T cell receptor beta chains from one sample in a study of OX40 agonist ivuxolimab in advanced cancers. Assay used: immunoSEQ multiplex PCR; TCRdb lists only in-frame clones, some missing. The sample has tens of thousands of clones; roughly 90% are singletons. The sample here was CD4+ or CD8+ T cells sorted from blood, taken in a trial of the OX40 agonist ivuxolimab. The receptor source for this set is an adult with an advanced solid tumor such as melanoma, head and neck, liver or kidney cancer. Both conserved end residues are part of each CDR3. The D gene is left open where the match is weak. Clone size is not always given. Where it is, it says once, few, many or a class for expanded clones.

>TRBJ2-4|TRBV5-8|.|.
CASSLGWAQYF
TGTGCCAGCAGCTTGGGGTGGGCTCAGTACTTC
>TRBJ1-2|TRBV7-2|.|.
CASSLALQTNYGYTF
TGTGCCAGCAGCTTAGCGTTACAGACGAACTATGGCTACACCTTC
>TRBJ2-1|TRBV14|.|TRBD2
CASSQDLIRRLTAREGSDEQFF
TGTGCCAGCAGCCAAGATTTGATCCGTCGGCTGACTGCGCGGGAGGGAAGCGATGAGCAGTTCTTC
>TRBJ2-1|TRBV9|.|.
CASSETPGAGPNNEQFF
TGTGCCAGCAGCGAGACCCCGGGGGCCGGACCGAACAATGAGCAGTTCTTC
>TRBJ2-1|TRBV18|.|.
CASSPGQSNEQFF
TGTGCCAGCTCACCAGGACAGAGCAATGAGCAGTTCTTC
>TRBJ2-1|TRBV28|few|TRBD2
CASSLPSGVEQFF
TGTGCCAGCAGTTTGCCTAGCGGGGTTGAGCAGTTCTTC
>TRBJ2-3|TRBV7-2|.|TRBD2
CASSPGLVTGTDTQYF
TGTGCCAGCAGCCCGGGACTAGTCACAGGCACAGATACGCAGTATTTT
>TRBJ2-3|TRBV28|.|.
CASSLRGGTDTQYF
TGTGCCAGCAGTTTAAGGGGGGGGACAGATACGCAGTATTTT
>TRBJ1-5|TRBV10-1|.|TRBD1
CASIRGPQPQHF
TGCGCCAGCATCAGGGGGCCTCAGCCCCAGCATTTT
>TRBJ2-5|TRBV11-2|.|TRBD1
CASSMSVTGGRETQYF
TGTGCCAGCAGCATGTCTGTTACAGGGGGCCGTGAGACCCAGTACTTC
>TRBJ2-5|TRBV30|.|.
CAWSPTADQETQYF
TGTGCCTGGAGCCCAACCGCGGATCAAGAGACCCAGTACTTC
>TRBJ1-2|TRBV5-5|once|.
CASSFGLGLGSGYTF
TGTGCCAGCAGCTTTGGATTGGGGTTGGGGTCTGGCTACACCTTC
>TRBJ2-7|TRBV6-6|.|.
CASSTYLSYEQYF
TGTGCCAGCAGTACCTACCTTTCCTACGAGCAGTACTTC
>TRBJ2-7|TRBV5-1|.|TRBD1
CASALNSGGPPTYEQYF
TGCGCCAGCGCGCTTAATTCAGGGGGCCCCCCTACCTACGAGCAGTACTTC
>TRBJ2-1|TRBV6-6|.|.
CATRDITYNEQFF
TGTGCCACCCGGGACATCACCTACAATGAGCAGTTCTTC
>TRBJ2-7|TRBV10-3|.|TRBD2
CAIRPGTSGTYEQYF
TGTGCCATCAGACCCGGGACTAGCGGAACCTACGAGCAGTACTTC
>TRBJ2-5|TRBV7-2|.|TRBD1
CASSPGQGRGLETQYF
TGTGCCAGCAGCCCTGGGCAGGGCAGGGGGCTGGAGACCCAGTACTTC
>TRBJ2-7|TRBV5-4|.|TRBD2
CASSLGLAGATFTYEQYF
TGTGCCAGCAGCTTGGGACTAGCGGGAGCGACATTCACCTACGAGCAGTACTTC
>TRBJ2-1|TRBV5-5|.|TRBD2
CASSLVAGGPAEQFF
TGTGCCAGCAGCTTGGTAGCGGGAGGGCCCGCTGAGCAGTTCTTC
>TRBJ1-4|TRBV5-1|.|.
CASSLEGVREKLFF
TGCGCCAGCAGCTTGGAGGGCGTTCGGGAAAAACTGTTTTTT
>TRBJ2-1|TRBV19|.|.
CASSTGRFAGSWFF
TGTGCCAGTAGTACCGGCCGCTTTGCGGGGAGTTGGTTCTTC
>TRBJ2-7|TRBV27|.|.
CASRTGWDEQYF
TGTGCCAGCAGGACTGGATGGGACGAGCAGTACTTC
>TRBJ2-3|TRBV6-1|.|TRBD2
CASRPWGGSTDTQYF
TGTGCCAGCAGGCCTTGGGGGGGGAGCACAGATACGCAGTATTTT
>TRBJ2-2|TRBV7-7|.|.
CASSPGPSTGELFF
TGTGCTAGCAGCCCGGGGCCCTCCACCGGGGAGCTGTTTTTT
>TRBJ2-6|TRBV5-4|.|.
CASSLELSGANVLTF
TGTGCCAGCAGCTTAGAACTCTCTGGGGCCAACGTCCTGACTTTC
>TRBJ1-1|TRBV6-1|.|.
CASRMNTEAFF
TGTGCCAGCAGGATGAACACTGAAGCTTTCTTT
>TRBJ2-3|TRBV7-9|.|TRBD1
CASSLTGSDTQYF
TGTGCCAGCAGCTTGACAGGGTCAGATACGCAGTATTTT
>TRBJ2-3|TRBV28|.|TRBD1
CASSSNRGVGDTQYF
TGTGCCAGCAGTTCTAACAGGGGAGTGGGAGATACGCAGTATTTT
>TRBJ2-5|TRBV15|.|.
CAIGSSKTTQYF
TGTGCCATAGGGAGCAGCAAGACAACCCAGTACTTC
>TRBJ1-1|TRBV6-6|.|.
CASSYRANTEAFF
TGTGCCAGCAGTTATAGGGCTAACACTGAAGCTTTCTTT
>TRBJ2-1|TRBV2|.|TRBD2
CASSESGGAGGPYNEQFF
TGTGCCAGCAGTGAGTCGGGGGGTGCGGGAGGGCCCTACAATGAGCAGTTCTTC
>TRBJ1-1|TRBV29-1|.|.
CSARAGTNTEAFF
TGCAGCGCCCGGGCAGGAACGAACACTGAAGCTTTCTTT
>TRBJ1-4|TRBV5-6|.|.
CASSWEGATNEKLFF
TGTGCCAGCAGCTGGGAGGGGGCAACTAATGAAAAACTGTTTTTT
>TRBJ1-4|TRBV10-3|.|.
CAISSSGAPNEKLFF
TGTGCCATCAGCTCCAGCGGGGCGCCTAATGAAAAACTGTTTTTT
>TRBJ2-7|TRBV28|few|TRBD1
CASRNPARGRVEQYF
TGTGCCAGCAGAAATCCGGCCAGGGGGCGCGTCGAGCAGTACTTC
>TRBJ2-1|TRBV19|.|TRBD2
CASNPTSGSSYNEQFF
TGTGCCAGTAACCCGACTAGCGGGAGCTCCTACAATGAGCAGTTCTTC
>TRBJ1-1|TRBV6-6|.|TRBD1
CASSSGTGGKNTEAFF
TGTGCCAGCAGTTCAGGGACAGGGGGTAAGAACACTGAAGCTTTCTTT
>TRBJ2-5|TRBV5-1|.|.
CASSLGGQETQYF
TGCGCCAGCAGCTTAGGCGGCCAAGAGACCCAGTACTTC
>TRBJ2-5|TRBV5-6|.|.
CASLPFGSYQETQYF
TGTGCCAGCCTCCCTTTTGGATCGTACCAAGAGACCCAGTACTTC
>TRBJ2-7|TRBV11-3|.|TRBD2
CASSLVPRLAGKAPYEQYF
TGTGCCAGCAGCTTAGTCCCGAGACTAGCGGGGAAGGCCCCCTACGAGCAGTACTTC
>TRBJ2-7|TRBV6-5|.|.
CASGRSSYEQYF
TGTGCCAGCGGGAGGAGCTCCTACGAGCAGTACTTC
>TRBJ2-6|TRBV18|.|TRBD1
CASSQTGGVLNGANVLTF
TGTGCCAGCTCGCAGACAGGGGGCGTCCTGAATGGGGCCAACGTCCTGACTTTC
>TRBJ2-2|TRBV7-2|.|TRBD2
CASEREPYTGELFF
TGTGCCAGCGAGCGGGAGCCGTACACCGGGGAGCTGTTTTTT
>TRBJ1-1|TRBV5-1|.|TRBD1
CASSFRDRDYNTEAFF
TGCGCCAGCAGCTTTCGAGACAGGGACTACAACACTGAAGCTTTCTTT
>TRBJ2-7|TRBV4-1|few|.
CASSQGPLDRTVSYEQYF
TGCGCCAGCAGCCAAGGCCCCCTCGACAGGACCGTCTCCTACGAGCAGTACTTC
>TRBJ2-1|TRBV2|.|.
CASSEGLEGEQFF
TGTGCCAGCAGTGAGGGACTCGAGGGTGAGCAGTTCTTC
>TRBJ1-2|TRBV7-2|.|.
CASSLETQNNYGYTF
TGTGCCAGCAGCTTAGAGACACAAAATAACTATGGCTACACCTTC
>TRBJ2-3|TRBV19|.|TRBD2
CASSYQGLAGGDTQYF
TGTGCCAGTAGTTATCAAGGACTAGCGGGAGGGGATACGCAGTATTTT
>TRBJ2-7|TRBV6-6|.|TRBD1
CASSNPDRGKYEQYF
TGTGCCAGCAGTAACCCGGACAGGGGTAAATACGAGCAGTACTTC
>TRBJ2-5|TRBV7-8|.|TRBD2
CASSYSGGPETQYF
TGTGCCAGCAGCTACTCGGGAGGGCCAGAGACCCAGTACTTC
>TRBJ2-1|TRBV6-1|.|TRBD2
CASSEWAGGSYNEQFF
TGTGCCAGCAGTGAATGGGCGGGAGGTTCCTACAATGAGCAGTTCTTC
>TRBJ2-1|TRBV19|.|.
CASRVDSVHEQFF
TGTGCCAGTAGAGTGGATAGCGTCCATGAGCAGTTCTTC
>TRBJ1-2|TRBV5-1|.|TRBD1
CASSLTGQGKINYGYTF
TGCGCCAGCAGCTTAACCGGACAGGGGAAGATTAACTATGGCTACACCTTC
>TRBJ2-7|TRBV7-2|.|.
CASSLDGAPLQEQYF
TGTGCCAGCAGCTTAGATGGGGCACCCCTTCAGGAGCAGTACTTC